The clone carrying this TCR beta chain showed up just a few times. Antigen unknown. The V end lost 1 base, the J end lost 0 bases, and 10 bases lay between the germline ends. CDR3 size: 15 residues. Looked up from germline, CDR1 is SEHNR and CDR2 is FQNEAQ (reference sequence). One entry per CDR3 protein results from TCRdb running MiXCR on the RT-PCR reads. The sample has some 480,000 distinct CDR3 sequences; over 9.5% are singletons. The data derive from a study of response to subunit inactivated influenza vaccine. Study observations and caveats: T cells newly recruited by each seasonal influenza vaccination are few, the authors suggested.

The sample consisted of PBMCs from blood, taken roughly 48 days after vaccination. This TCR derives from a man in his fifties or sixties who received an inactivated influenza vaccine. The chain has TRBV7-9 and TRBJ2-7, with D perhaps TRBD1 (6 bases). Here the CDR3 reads CASSLGGTFSYEQYF. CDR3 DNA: TGTGCCAGCAGCTTAGGGGGGACATTCTCCTACGAGCAGTACTTC.